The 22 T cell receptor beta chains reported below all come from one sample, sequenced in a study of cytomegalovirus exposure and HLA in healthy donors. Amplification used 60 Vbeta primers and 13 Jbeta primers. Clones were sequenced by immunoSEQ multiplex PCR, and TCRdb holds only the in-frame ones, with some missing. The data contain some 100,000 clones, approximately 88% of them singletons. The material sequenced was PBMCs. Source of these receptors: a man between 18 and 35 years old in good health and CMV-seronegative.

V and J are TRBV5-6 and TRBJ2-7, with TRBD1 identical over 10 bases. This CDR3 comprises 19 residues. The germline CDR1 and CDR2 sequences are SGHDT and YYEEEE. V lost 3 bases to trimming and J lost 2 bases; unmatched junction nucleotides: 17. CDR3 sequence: CASSSQTITGQGVTYEQYF. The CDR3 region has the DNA TGTGCCAGCAGCTCACAGACAATTACCGGACAGGGGGTAACCTACGAGCAGTACTTC.

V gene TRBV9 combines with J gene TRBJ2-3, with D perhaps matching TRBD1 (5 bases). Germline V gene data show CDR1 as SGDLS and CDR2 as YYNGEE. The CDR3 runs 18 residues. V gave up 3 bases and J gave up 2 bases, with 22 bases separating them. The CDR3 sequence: CASSARVTVLGNTDTQYF. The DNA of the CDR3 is TGTGCCAGCAGCGCCAGGGTCACCGTGCTAGGAAACACAGATACGCAGTATTTT.

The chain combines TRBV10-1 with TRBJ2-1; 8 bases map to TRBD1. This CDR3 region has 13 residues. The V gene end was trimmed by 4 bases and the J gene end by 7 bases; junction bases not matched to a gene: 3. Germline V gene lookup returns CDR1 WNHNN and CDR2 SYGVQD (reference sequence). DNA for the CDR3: TGCGCCAGCAGTGCAGGGGGCCAGAATGAGCAGTTCTTC. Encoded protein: CASSAGGQNEQFF.

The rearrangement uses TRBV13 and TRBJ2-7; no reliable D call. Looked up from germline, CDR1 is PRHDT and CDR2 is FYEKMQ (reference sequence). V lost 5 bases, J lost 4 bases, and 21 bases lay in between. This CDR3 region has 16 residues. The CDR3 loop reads CASSPAEPPTSYEQYF. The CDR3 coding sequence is TGTGCCAGCAGCCCCGCCGAGCCTCCCACTTCTTACGAGCAGTACTTC.

The CDR3 protein is CASSATGVGADTQYF. The CDR3, as DNA: TGTGCCAGCAGCGCGACAGGGGTTGGGGCAGATACGCAGTATTTT. The chain couples TRBV7-2 to TRBJ2-3, with TRBD1 matching 8 bases. Trimming at V came to 5 bases and at J to 4 bases, leaving 8 bases not matched to a gene. The CDR3 spans 15 residues. Germline V CDR1 and CDR2: SGHTA, FQGNSA.

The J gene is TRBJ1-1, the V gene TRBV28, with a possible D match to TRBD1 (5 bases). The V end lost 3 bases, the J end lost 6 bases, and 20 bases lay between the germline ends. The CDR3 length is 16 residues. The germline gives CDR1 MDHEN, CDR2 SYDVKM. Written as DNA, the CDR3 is TGTGCCAGCAGTTTCACCCCGGCGGGGACCGGCCCTGAAGCTTTCTTT. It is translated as CASSFTPAGTGPEAFF.

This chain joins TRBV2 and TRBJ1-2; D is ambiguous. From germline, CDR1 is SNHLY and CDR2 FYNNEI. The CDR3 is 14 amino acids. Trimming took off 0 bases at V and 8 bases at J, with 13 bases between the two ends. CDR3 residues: CASSEAFISSGYTF. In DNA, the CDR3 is TGTGCCAGCAGTGAAGCTTTTATCTCGAGCGGCTACACCTTC.

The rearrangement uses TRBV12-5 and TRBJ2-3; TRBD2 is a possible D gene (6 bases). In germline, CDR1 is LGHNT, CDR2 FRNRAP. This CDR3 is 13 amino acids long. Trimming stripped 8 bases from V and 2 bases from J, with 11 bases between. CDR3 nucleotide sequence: TGTGCTAGTACTCGGGACTTCACAGATACGCAGTATTTT. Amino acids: CASTRDFTDTQYF.

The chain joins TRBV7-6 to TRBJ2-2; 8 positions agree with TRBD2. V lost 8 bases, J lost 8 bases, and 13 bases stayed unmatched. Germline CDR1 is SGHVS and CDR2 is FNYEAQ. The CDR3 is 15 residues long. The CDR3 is CASASGTRMGGELFF. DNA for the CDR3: TGTGCCAGCGCCTCCGGGACTAGGATGGGTGGGGAGCTGTTTTTT.

This CDR3 reads CASSPSSGPYEQYF. The CDR3 nucleotides are TGTGCCAGCTCACCGTCTAGCGGTCCCTACGAGCAGTACTTC. V gene TRBV18 combines with J gene TRBJ2-7; 7 positions agree with TRBD2. V lost 3 bases, J lost 2 bases, and 4 bases stayed unmatched. The germline V gene encodes CDR1 KGHSH and CDR2 LQKENI. CDR3 size: 14 residues.

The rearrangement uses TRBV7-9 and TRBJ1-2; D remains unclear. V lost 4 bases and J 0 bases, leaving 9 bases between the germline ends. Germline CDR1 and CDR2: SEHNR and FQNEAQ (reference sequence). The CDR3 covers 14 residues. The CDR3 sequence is CASSSTDSNYGYTF. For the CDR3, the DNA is TGTGCCAGCAGCTCAACGGACTCTAACTATGGCTACACCTTC.

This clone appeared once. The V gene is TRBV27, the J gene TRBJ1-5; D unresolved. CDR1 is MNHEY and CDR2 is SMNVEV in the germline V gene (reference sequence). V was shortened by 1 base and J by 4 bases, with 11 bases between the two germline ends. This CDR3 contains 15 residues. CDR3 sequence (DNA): TGTGCCAGCAGTTTATGGGCAGGAACAAATCAGCCCCAGCATTTT. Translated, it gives CASSLWAGTNQPQHF.

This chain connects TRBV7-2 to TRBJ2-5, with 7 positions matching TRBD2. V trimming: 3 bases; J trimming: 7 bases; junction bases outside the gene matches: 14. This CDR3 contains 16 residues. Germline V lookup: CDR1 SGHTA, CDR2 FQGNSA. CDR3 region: CASSFSAGRIPGTQYF. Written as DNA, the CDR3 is TGTGCCAGCAGCTTCAGCGCCGGGAGGATTCCGGGGACCCAGTACTTC.

CDR3 protein: CASSLVRDNQPQHF. CDR3 nucleotides: TGTGCCAGCAGTTTGGTACGGGACAATCAGCCCCAGCATTTT. The chain combines TRBV28 with TRBJ1-5; D gene unclear. With 3 bases removed from V and 3 bases from J, the gap between germline ends came to 9 bases. CDR1 and CDR2 from the germline V gene are MDHEN and SYDVKM. This CDR3 is built from 14 residues.

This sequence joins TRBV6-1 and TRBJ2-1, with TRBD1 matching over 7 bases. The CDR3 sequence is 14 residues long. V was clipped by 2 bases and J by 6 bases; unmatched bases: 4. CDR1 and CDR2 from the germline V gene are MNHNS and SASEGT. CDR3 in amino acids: CASSERRDSNEQFF. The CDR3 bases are TGTGCCAGCAGTGAACGCCGGGACAGCAATGAGCAGTTCTTC.

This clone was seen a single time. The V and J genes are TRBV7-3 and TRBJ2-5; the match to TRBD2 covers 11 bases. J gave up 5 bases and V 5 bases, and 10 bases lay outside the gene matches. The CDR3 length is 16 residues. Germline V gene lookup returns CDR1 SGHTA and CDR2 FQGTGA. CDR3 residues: CASSLNSGRVGETQYF. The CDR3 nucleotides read TGTGCCAGCAGCCTAAATAGCGGGAGGGTTGGGGAGACCCAGTACTTC.

CDR3 protein: CASSRPGQGAYEQYF. The CDR3 nucleotides are TGTGCCAGCAGCCGACCGGGACAGGGGGCCTACGAGCAGTACTTC. The rearrangement joins TRBV14 to TRBJ2-7; 11 bases map to TRBD1. V shed 4 bases, J shed 2 bases, and the junction held 4 bases outside the gene matches. Germline lookup yields CDR1 SGHDN and CDR2 FVKESK. The CDR3 runs to 15 residues.

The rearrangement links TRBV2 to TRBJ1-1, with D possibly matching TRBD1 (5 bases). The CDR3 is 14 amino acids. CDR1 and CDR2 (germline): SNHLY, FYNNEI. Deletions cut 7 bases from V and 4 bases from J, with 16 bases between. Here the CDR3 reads CASTNNPGVTEAFF. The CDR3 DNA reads TGTGCCAGCACAAACAACCCGGGGGTCACTGAAGCTTTCTTT. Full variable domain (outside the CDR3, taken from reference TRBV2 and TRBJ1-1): EPEVTQTPSHQVTQMGQEVILRCVPISNHLYFYWYRQILGQKVEFLVSFYNNEISEKSEIFDDQFSVERPDGSNFTLKIRSTKLEDSAMYFCASTNNPGVTEAFFGQGTRLTVV.

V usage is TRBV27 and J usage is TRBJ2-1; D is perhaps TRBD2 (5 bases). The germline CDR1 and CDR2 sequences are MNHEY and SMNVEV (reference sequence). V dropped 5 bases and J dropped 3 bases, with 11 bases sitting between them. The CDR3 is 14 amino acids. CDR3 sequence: CASSRYRDYNEQFF. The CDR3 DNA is TGTGCCAGCAGTCGATACCGGGACTACAATGAGCAGTTCTTC.

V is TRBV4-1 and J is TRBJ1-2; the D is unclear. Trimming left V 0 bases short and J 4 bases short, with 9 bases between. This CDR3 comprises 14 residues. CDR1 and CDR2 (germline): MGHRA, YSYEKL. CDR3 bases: TGCGCCAGCAGCCAAGATGGGCAGCCCTATGGCTACACCTTC. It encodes CASSQDGQPYGYTF.

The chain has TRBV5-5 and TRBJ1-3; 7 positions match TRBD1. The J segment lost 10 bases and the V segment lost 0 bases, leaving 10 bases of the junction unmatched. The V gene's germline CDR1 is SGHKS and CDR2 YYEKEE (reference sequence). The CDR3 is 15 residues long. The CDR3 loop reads CASSLGGTGVNTIYF. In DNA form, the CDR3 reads TGTGCCAGCAGCTTGGGGGGAACAGGGGTTAATACCATATATTTT.

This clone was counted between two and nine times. Here the CDR3 reads CASSEQALSNQPQHF. CDR3 nucleotides: TGTGCCAGCAGTGAACAGGCCCTTAGCAATCAGCCCCAGCATTTT. The chain uses TRBV6-4 and TRBJ1-5; possible D gene TRBD1, 5 bases. The CDR3 is 15 amino acids. The V gene lost 3 bases and the J gene lost 0 bases, with 9 bases spanning the gap. CDR1 and CDR2 (germline): MRHNA, SNTAGT.